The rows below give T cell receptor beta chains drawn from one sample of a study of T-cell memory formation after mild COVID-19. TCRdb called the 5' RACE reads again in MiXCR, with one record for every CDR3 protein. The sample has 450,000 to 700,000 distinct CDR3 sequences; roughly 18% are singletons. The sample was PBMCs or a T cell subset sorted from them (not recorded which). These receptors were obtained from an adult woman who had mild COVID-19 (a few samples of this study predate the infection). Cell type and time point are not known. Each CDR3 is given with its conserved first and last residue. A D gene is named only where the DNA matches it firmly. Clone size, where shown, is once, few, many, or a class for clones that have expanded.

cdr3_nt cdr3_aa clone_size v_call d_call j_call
TGTGCCAGCAGCTTAATCATCACAGATACGCAGTATTTT CASSLIITDTQYF few TRBV7-3 NA TRBJ2-3
TGCGCCAGCAGCTGGACTAGCGGGGGGCCGGATACGCAGTATTTT CASSWTSGGPDTQYF few TRBV5-1 TRBD2 TRBJ2-3
TGCAGCGTTGAAGGACGGGCGAACACTGAAGCTTTCTTT CSVEGRANTEAFF NA TRBV29-1 NA TRBJ1-1
TGTGCCAGCAGTCCAGTTGGGGCTGAAGATACGCAGTATTTT CASSPVGAEDTQYF few TRBV28 NA TRBJ2-3
TGCGCCAGCAGCTTGCGGGGATCGTTAGAGCAGTACTTC CASSLRGSLEQYF few TRBV5-1 NA TRBJ2-7
TGTGCCACCAGTGATTTGCGAGGGGAGCTGTTTTTT CATSDLRGELFF once TRBV24-1 NA TRBJ2-2
TGCGCCAGCAGCCCGTTTTCCCGACCGATAATAGATACGCAGTATTTT CASSPFSRPIIDTQYF few TRBV5-1 NA TRBJ2-3
TGTGCCACCAGCAGAGATCTGGGCCGGGAGGGGATCGATGGCTACACCTTC CATSRDLGREGIDGYTF few TRBV15 NA TRBJ1-2
TGTGCCAGCAGCCCTTCCCAGCACACCATATATTTT CASSPSQHTIYF few TRBV3-1 NA TRBJ1-3
TGCGCCAGCAGCTCAAGTCATACAGGGGAGGGTAACTACGAGCAGTACTTC CASSSSHTGEGNYEQYF few TRBV5-1 NA TRBJ2-7
TGTGCCACCAGTGATTTCGGGCACCAAGAGACCCAGTACTTC CATSDFGHQETQYF few TRBV24-1 NA TRBJ2-5
TGTGCCAGCAGGCCCAACGAGGGGGGGACTGAAGCTTTCTTT CASRPNEGGTEAFF many TRBV7-9 NA TRBJ1-1
TGCAGTCGGAAGTGGGACAACAGGATCACAGATACGCAGTATTTT CSRKWDNRITDTQYF NA TRBV20-1 NA TRBJ2-3
TGCGCCAGCAGCTTGCGCGGGAGTGACAGCGGGGAGCTGTTTTTT CASSLRGSDSGELFF few TRBV5-1 TRBD2 TRBJ2-2
TGTGCCTCAGCAACAGGTTGGTCCTACGAGCAGTACTTC CASATGWSYEQYF few TRBV15 NA TRBJ2-7
TGCAGTGCTAGAGCTGGGAGTGATGGGGGCACTGAAGCTTTCTTT CSARAGSDGGTEAFF many TRBV20-1 NA TRBJ1-1
TGTGCCAGCAGAGGGGCGTCCAGGGGCGTCCTGAACACCGGGGAGCTGTTTTTT CASRGASRGVLNTGELFF NA TRBV6-5 NA TRBJ2-2
TGCGCCAGCAGCTTCCGGCAGGGCCGTGAAAAACTGTTTTTT CASSFRQGREKLFF NA TRBV5-1 NA TRBJ1-4
TGTGCCAGCAGATCAGGGACAGGGGGCTCTGGGGCCAACGTCCTGACTTTC CASRSGTGGSGANVLTF NA TRBV6-5 TRBD1 TRBJ2-6
TGTGCCAGCAGCTTTAGACAGGACACGACGGCTGAAGCTTTCTTT CASSFRQDTTAEAFF NA TRBV7-6 NA TRBJ1-1
TGTGCCAGCAGCTCCCCGACAGTGAACTATGGCTACACCTTC CASSSPTVNYGYTF NA TRBV7-9 NA TRBJ1-2
TGTGCCATCACCAGTAAGGGGACAGGGGGCAACTATGGCTACACCTTC CAITSKGTGGNYGYTF many TRBV10-3 TRBD1 TRBJ1-2
TGTGCCAGCTCACCACCCGGGACAGGGGGGTTTAGTGACGAGCAGTACTTC CASSPPGTGGFSDEQYF NA TRBV18 TRBD1 TRBJ2-7
TGTGCCAGCAGCTTAGATCGGGGGGCAGGGTGGACTGAAGCTTTCTTT CASSLDRGAGWTEAFF NA TRBV11-2 NA TRBJ1-1
TGCGCCAGCAGCCAAGACAGGTCCGCACCCTACAATGAGCAGTTCTTC CASSQDRSAPYNEQFF NA TRBV4-3 NA TRBJ2-1
TGTGCCAGCAGGACCATGAACACCGGGGAGCTGTTTTTT CASRTMNTGELFF few TRBV21-1 NA TRBJ2-2
TGCGCCAGCAGCTTCCGGGACGGGCAGGGAAAGCGAGGCTACACCTTC CASSFRDGQGKRGYTF NA TRBV5-1 NA TRBJ1-2
TGTGCCAGCTCACCTAAAGACAGGACCCGGGCCGATACGCAGTATTTT CASSPKDRTRADTQYF few TRBV18 NA TRBJ2-3
TGTGCCAGCAGTCGTGGACAGGGGGCCTTAAATGAGCAGTTCTTC CASSRGQGALNEQFF many TRBV2 TRBD1 TRBJ2-1
TGCGCCAGCAGCTTGGCCGGGCAGAATGAAAAACTGTTTTTT CASSLAGQNEKLFF few TRBV5-1 NA TRBJ1-4
TGCGCCAGCAGCCCTCAAGTACTAAACACTGAAGCTTTCTTT CASSPQVLNTEAFF many TRBV4-1 NA TRBJ1-1
TGCGCCAGCAGCTTCGACAGGGAGGGTGAAAAACTGTTTTTT CASSFDREGEKLFF few TRBV5-1 TRBD1 TRBJ1-4
TGTGCCAGCAGCCACAGTATCCAGGCAGCTCTGTTAATCTACGGGGAGCTGTTTTTT CASSHSIQAALLIYGELFF NA TRBV3-1 NA TRBJ2-2
TGCAGTGCACCGATGGGACGTGATGGCTACACCTTC CSAPMGRDGYTF NA TRBV20-1 NA TRBJ1-2
TGTGCCAGCAGCCTAACCCGGCAGGGCTACGAGCAGTACTTC CASSLTRQGYEQYF few TRBV3-1 NA TRBJ2-7
TGCGCCAGCAGCCTTTTAGCGGGTTCATCCACAGATACGCAGTATTTT CASSLLAGSSTDTQYF many TRBV5-1 TRBD2 TRBJ2-3
TGTGCCAGCAGCCAGGGGATAGGCCTAGCGGGAGAACAAGAGTCCACAGATACGCAGTATTTT CASSQGIGLAGEQESTDTQYF NA TRBV4-2 TRBD2 TRBJ2-3
TGTGCCAGCAGCTTCCTATACAGTGACCAAGAGACCCAGTACTTC CASSFLYSDQETQYF NA TRBV11-3 NA TRBJ2-5
TGCAGCGTTGAAAGGGGGCAGCCATATGGCTACACCTTC CSVERGQPYGYTF few TRBV29-1 TRBD1 TRBJ1-2
TGTGCCAGCAGTAGGGAAGTAGGCAATGAGCAGTTCTTC CASSREVGNEQFF many TRBV6-5 NA TRBJ2-1
TGTGCCAGCAATTCAGGGGGCCAACTTTATGGCTACACCTTC CASNSGGQLYGYTF NA TRBV19 TRBD1 TRBJ1-2
TGTGCCAGCAGCCCAGATGACAGGGGCGACGAGGAAACTGAAGCTTTCTTT CASSPDDRGDEETEAFF NA TRBV7-2 TRBD1 TRBJ1-1
TGCAGCGTGTTGGGACTAGCGGTCACCGGGGAGCTGTTTTTT CSVLGLAVTGELFF NA TRBV29-1 TRBD2 TRBJ2-2
TGTGCCAGCTCACCACAAACGCAGGGGCATAATGGCTACACCTTC CASSPQTQGHNGYTF many TRBV18 NA TRBJ1-2
TGTGCCAGCAGTTCGTACGGGACAGGCCGGTTCTTC CASSSYGTGRFF NA TRBV12-3/TRBV12-4 TRBD1 TRBJ2-1
TGTGCCAGCAGCGTCCAAGGGGGGGCCGGGGAGCTGTTTTTT CASSVQGGAGELFF few TRBV9 NA TRBJ2-2
TGTGCCAGCAGCCCGACTAGCGGGAGCGTCTACAATGAGCAGTTCTTC CASSPTSGSVYNEQFF NA TRBV11-2 TRBD2 TRBJ2-1
TGTGCCAGCAGCTTAGGCGCGGTTAGCACAGATACGCAGTATTTT CASSLGAVSTDTQYF NA TRBV7-9 NA TRBJ2-3
TGTGCCAGCAGCCGTGGACAGGGAAACGAGCAGTACTTC CASSRGQGNEQYF NA TRBV9 TRBD1 TRBJ2-7
TGCAGCGCCTGGGGACAGGACCACTACGAGCAGTACTTC CSAWGQDHYEQYF few TRBV29-1 TRBD1 TRBJ2-7
TGTGCCTGGAGTGTCCGACAGCAAGAGACCCAGTACTTC CAWSVRQQETQYF once TRBV30 NA TRBJ2-5
TGTGCCAGCAGCGCCGGGACTTTCTACGAGCAGTACTTC CASSAGTFYEQYF many TRBV12-3/TRBV12-4 NA TRBJ2-7
TGTGCCATCAGTCCGAGCTCCTACGAGCAGTACTTC CAISPSSYEQYF few TRBV10-3 NA TRBJ2-7
TGTGCCAGCAGCCAGAATTTCAGGGCTTTCTTT CASSQNFRAFF NA TRBV14 NA TRBJ1-1
TGTGCCAGCTCACTTATTAGCGGGGGCACAGATACGCAGTATTTT CASSLISGGTDTQYF NA TRBV18 TRBD2 TRBJ2-3
TGTGCCAGCAGTACAGGGGGCAGGGAAAGCAATCAGCCCCAGCATTTT CASSTGGRESNQPQHF few TRBV27 TRBD1 TRBJ1-5
TGCAGTGCTAGAGTGGGACAGCTTACTAATGAAAAACTGTTTTTT CSARVGQLTNEKLFF few TRBV20-1 TRBD1 TRBJ1-4
TGCGCCAGCAGCCAATATGGGGGACTAGCGGAACGAGAGGACTACGAGCAGTACTTC CASSQYGGLAEREDYEQYF NA TRBV4-3 TRBD2 TRBJ2-7
TGTGCCAGTGCCCCTGGGCAAGGCACCGGGGAGCTGTTTTTT CASAPGQGTGELFF NA TRBV19 NA TRBJ2-2
TGTGCCAGCAGTTTAAGAGGGCCCCCATTCTTC CASSLRGPPFF few TRBV12-3/TRBV12-4 NA TRBJ2-1